These T cell receptor beta chains were read from a single sample in a study of cytotoxic CD8 clonotypes in ibrutinib-treated CLL. Profiling relied on immunoSEQ multiplex PCR, and the TCRdb table lists in-frame clones only, not all of them. The table has 270,000 or so clones, 76% seen once. The starting material was PBMCs, obtained at disease progression, from a patient treated with ibrutinib. The receptors derive from a human donor with chronic lymphocytic leukemia. Each CDR3 is given with its conserved first and last residue. A D gene is named only where the DNA matches it firmly. Only some rows state a clone size, as once, few, many or a class for expanded clones.

J: TRBJ1-4
D: -
V: TRBV11-2
size: once
DNA: TGTGCCAGCAGCCTCCGGGACGGCGAAAATGAAAAACTGTTTTTT
CDR3: CASSLRDGENEKLFF

J: TRBJ2-7
D: TRBD1
V: TRBV10-2
size: -
DNA: TGCGCCAGCATTGGACAGGTACCATACGAGCAGTACTTC
CDR3: CASIGQVPYEQYF

J: TRBJ1-2
D: TRBD1
V: TRBV12-5
size: -
DNA: TGTGCTAGTGGTTTCAACAGGGGGACTAACTATGGCTACACCTTC
CDR3: CASGFNRGTNYGYTF

J: TRBJ2-7
D: -
V: TRBV7-6
size: -
DNA: TGTGCCAGCAGCTTAGAGGAGAATCATGGCGACGAGCAGTACTTC
CDR3: CASSLEENHGDEQYF

J: TRBJ2-7
D: TRBD2
V: TRBV29-1
size: -
DNA: TGCAGCGTTGAAGATCCCGGACTAGCGGGTAGCTACGAGCAGTACTTC
CDR3: CSVEDPGLAGSYEQYF

J: TRBJ2-5
D: TRBD1
V: TRBV7-2
size: -
DNA: TGTGCCAGCCGTCCAGGGGGTCGAGTGGAGACCCAGTACTTC
CDR3: CASRPGGRVETQYF

J: TRBJ2-5
D: -
V: TRBV5-4
size: -
DNA: TGTGCCAGCAGCCTTGAGGACCTCCAAGAGACCCAGTACTTC
CDR3: CASSLEDLQETQYF

J: TRBJ1-1
D: TRBD1
V: TRBV7-3
size: once
DNA: TGTGCCAGCAGCCAGACAGGGACGACTGAAGCTTTCTTT
CDR3: CASSQTGTTEAFF

J: TRBJ2-7
D: -
V: TRBV9
size: few
DNA: TGTGCCAGCAGCGTAGGTATCGGGGAAACCTACGAGCAGTACTTC
CDR3: CASSVGIGETYEQYF

J: TRBJ2-5
D: -
V: TRBV7-2
size: -
DNA: TGTGCCAGCAGCTTAGGTCTCGGGGGAGGAGAGACCCAGTACTTC
CDR3: CASSLGLGGGETQYF

J: TRBJ1-5
D: -
V: TRBV2
size: -
DNA: TGTGCCAGCAATGCGGAACGGAACAATCAGCCCCAGCATTTT
CDR3: CASNAERNNQPQHF

J: TRBJ2-5
D: -
V: TRBV7-9
size: -
DNA: TGTGCCAGCAGCTTCCTGGGCAGCCAAGAGACCCAGTACTTC
CDR3: CASSFLGSQETQYF

J: TRBJ2-7
D: -
V: TRBV10-3
size: -
DNA: TGTGCCGCCACGTCCCGGGACGGTAGCTACGAGCAGTACTTC
CDR3: CAATSRDGSYEQYF

J: TRBJ1-3
D: -
V: TRBV9
size: -
DNA: TGTGCCAGCAGCTATCGCTTCTCTGGAAACACCATATATTTT
CDR3: CASSYRFSGNTIYF

J: TRBJ1-2
D: -
V: TRBV10-3
size: -
DNA: TGTGCCATCGGAAGGACTAGCTCAAGTGGCTACACCTTC
CDR3: CAIGRTSSSGYTF

J: TRBJ2-3
D: -
V: TRBV7-8
size: -
DNA: TGTGCCAGCAGCTTAGCCAGAGACACAGATACGCAGTATTTT
CDR3: CASSLARDTDTQYF

J: TRBJ2-3
D: -
V: TRBV11-2
size: -
DNA: TGTGCCAGCAGCTTAGCGGGCACTACTAGCACAGATACGCAGTATTTT
CDR3: CASSLAGTTSTDTQYF

J: TRBJ2-3
D: -
V: TRBV4-2
size: -
DNA: TGTGCCAGCAGCCAAGGTACAGGGACCACCTCAGATACGCAGTATTTT
CDR3: CASSQGTGTTSDTQYF

J: TRBJ2-1
D: -
V: TRBV7-9
size: -
DNA: TGTGCCAGCAGCTTAAGGCCGGGGATCAATGAGCAGTTCTTC
CDR3: CASSLRPGINEQFF